This T cell receptor beta chain was obtained from a study of T cells in Graves' hyperthyroidism and ophthalmopathy (dated by TCRdb to 2018 to 2020). A note on the overall study: Peripheral blood was sampled at the time of initial diagnosis, prior to any treatment. After sampling, hyperthyroidism patients received methimazole starting at 30 mg daily, and ophthalmopathy patients received high-dose intravenous methylprednisolone. The paper describes TCR Vbeta CDR3 sequencing of more than 120 peripheral blood samples, made up of some 42 ophthalmopathy patients, around 78 hyperthyroidism patients and 17 progressor patients. The study also compared thyroid tissue and blood T-cell repertoires from 6 or 7 Graves' hyperthyroidism patients. The 95 to 100 discovery patients were randomly divided into training and test sets at a 7:3 ratio. Prospective prediction of ophthalmopathy was tested in an independent validation cohort of fewer than 20 hyperthyroidism patients and 15 to 17 patients who later progressed to ophthalmopathy. A discovery cohort of about 100 patients, roughly 45 with Graves' ophthalmopathy and about 60 with stable Graves' hyperthyroidism, was used to find distinguishing TCR V-J signatures.

Stable Graves' hyperthyroidism was defined as no progression to ophthalmopathy during 18 months of follow-up. Hyperthyroidism patients were newly diagnosed, had a disease duration of under 2 months, and were aged 18 to 65 years. The study excluded patients with uncontrolled infections, other autoimmune diseases, pregnancy or lactation. Diagnoses were based on clinical symptoms, serum thyroxine and TRAb, thyroid ultrasound and orbital computed tomography. Ficoll-Paque density gradient centrifugation was used to isolate PBMCs from around 10 ml of fresh peripheral blood. Total RNA was extracted with Trizol reagent, and quality was checked on an Agilent 2100 Bioanalyzer. The TCR beta CDR3 regions were amplified from the RNA transcripts. The TCR CDR3 was subjected to a first round of RT-PCR using the HTBI primer set and the Qiagen OneStep RT-PCR kit. A second multiplex PCR round built the libraries, followed by size selection and purification. Paired-end sequencing of the libraries was performed with 100 bp reads on an Illumina HiSeq2000. From the authors' description of their analysis: SOAPnuke was used to process the raw data, removing reads that contained adapters or uncalled bases, had a mean Phred below 15, or lacked an exact match to the constant primer or identifier. COPE v1.2.5 was used to merge the high-quality paired reads, and each unique nucleotide sequence was defined as a clonotype. Clonotypes were aligned to IMGT TRBV, TRBD and TRBJ reference segments using MiTCR v1.1. The analysis was restricted to V-J combinations with a frequency above 0.0001, which together covered 99.2% of the repertoires. A TCS score was defined as the ratio between F50 (clonal expansion) and ExV (chaos), using BLOSUM62-based TCRdist between CDR3 peptides within each V-J. Welch's t-statistics and random forest reduced fewer than 600 V-J features to fewer than 15, which were used in a naive Bayes classifier (R e1071). TCRdb's own reprocessing of the public reads used fastp at Q25 and MiXCR and kept productive beta chains. Every CDR3 protein is listed once, alongside the most common genes and DNA of its rows. The V and J calls, along with clone size, are taken from TCRdb and not from the paper's own processing. The sample has roughly 300,000 distinct CDR3 sequences on record, 15% to 20% of them singletons. Of the sample, less than 65% is held by the ten largest clones.

What the authors observed across the whole study: No statistical method was used to fix the sample size in advance, and group allocation was not hidden from the investigators. A 13 V-J signature model separated ophthalmopathy from stable hyperthyroidism, with 87.88% sensitivity and 81% to 83% specificity in cross-validation and 80%/75% in testing. Most expanded thyroid clonotypes (frequency above 0.001) were also found in blood, which suggests that blood repertoires may mirror thyroid immune responses. In validation, the model predicted progression to ophthalmopathy a median of about 6.8 months before onset, with around 70% sensitivity and about 72% specificity.

The table lists this clonotype with many counts. Its antigen has not been determined. Base qualities are not provided; no much larger clone lies one nucleotide away. In the germline V gene (reference sequence), CDR1 corresponds to LGHDT and CDR2 to YNNKEL. Ends trimmed: V by 0 bases, J by 8 bases; bases unmatched to a gene: 3. Including cysteine and phenylalanine, the CDR3 has 15 amino acids. CDR3 DNA only is kept here, 45 bases in frame from base 1. The TCR was taken from a woman in her forties or fifties with Graves' hyperthyroidism. Recombination linked TRBV3-1 to TRBJ2-4, with 11 bases matching TRBD2. The sequenced sample was blood. This receptor carries the CDR3 CASSQDTSGGDIQYF. The DNA sequence follows: TGTGCCAGCAGCCAAGATACTAGCGGGGGCGACATTCAGTACTTC.